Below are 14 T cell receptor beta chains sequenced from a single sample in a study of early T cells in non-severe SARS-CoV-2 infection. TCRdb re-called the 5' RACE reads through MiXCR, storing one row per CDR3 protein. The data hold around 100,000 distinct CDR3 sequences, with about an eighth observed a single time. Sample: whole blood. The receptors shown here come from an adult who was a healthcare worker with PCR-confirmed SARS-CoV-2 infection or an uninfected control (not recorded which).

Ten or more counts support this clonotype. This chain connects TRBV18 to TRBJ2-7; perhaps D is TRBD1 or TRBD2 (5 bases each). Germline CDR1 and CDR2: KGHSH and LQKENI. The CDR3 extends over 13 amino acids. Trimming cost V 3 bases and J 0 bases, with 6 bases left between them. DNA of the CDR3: TGTGCCAGCTCACCGAGGGGCTCCTACGAGCAGTACTTC. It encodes CASSPRGSYEQYF.

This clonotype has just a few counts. The CDR3 DNA sequence: TGTGCCAGCAAAGATGAGCAGTTCTTC. Protein sequence: CASKDEQFF. The chain has TRBV6-5 and TRBJ2-1; D not resolved. The V and J ends lost 7 bases and 8 bases respectively, with 3 bases between them. The CDR3 spans 9 residues. CDR1 is MNHEY and CDR2 is SVGAGI in the germline V gene.

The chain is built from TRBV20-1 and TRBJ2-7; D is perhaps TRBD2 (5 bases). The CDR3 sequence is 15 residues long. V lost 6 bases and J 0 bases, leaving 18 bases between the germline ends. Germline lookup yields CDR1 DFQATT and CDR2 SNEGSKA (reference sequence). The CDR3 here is CSARLNRPFSYEQYF. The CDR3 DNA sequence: TGCAGTGCCAGACTAAACCGCCCGTTCTCCTACGAGCAGTACTTC.

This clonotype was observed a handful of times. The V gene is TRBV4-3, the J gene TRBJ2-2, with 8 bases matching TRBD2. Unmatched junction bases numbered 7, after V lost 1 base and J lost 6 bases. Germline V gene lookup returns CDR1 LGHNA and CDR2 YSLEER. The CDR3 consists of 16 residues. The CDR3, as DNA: TGCGCCAGCAGCCAAGCTTTCGGGAGGGGGGCCGGGGAGCTGTTTTTT. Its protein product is CASSQAFGRGAGELFF.

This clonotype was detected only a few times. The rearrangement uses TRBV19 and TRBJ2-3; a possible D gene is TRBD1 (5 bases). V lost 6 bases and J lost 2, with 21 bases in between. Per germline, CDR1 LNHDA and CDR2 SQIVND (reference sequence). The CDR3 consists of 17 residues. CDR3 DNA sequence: TGTGCCAGTAGGGCAGGGTCGTATTCATCCTTCACAGATACGCAGTATTTT. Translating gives CASRAGSYSSFTDTQYF.

This chain's CDR3 is CSAPITGGGEKLFF. CDR3 nucleotide sequence: TGCAGTGCTCCTATCACAGGGGGAGGTGAAAAACTGTTTTTT. The V gene is TRBV20-1, the J gene TRBJ1-4; TRBD1 aligns across 8 bases. This CDR3 has 14 amino acids. Germline V gene sequence: CDR1 DFQATT, CDR2 SNEGSKA (reference sequence). Trimming at V came to 5 bases and at J to 7 bases, leaving 9 bases not matched to a gene.

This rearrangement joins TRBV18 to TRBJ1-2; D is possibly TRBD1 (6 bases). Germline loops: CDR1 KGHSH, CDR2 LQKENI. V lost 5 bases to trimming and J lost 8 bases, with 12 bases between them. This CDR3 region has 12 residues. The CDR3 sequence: CASSFLTGGYTF. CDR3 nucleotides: TGTGCCAGCTCATTTCTGACAGGCGGCTACACCTTC.

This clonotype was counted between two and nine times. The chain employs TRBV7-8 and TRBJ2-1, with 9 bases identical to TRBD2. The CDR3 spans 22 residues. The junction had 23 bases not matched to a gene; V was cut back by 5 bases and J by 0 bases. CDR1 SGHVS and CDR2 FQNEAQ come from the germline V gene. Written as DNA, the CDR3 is TGTGCCAGCAGCCCAAGCTCCCATAGCGGGAGCGATGCATCAAGCTCCTACAATGAGCAGTTCTTC. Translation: CASSPSSHSGSDASSSYNEQFF.

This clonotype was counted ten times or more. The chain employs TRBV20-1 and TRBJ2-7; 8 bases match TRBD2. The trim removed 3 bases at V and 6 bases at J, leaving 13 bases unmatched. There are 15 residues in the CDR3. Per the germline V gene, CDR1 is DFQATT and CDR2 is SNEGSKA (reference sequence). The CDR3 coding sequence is TGCAGTGCTAGTCCTGTCGGACTAGCTTCTACCGAGCAGTACTTC. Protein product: CSASPVGLASTEQYF.

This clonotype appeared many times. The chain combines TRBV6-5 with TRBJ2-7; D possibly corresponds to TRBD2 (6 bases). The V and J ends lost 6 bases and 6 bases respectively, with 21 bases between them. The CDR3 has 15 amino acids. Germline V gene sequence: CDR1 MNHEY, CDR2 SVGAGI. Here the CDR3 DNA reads TGTGCCAGCAGATCCCGAGCGGGCGTAGGATCCGAGCAGTACTTC. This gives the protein CASRSRAGVGSEQYF.

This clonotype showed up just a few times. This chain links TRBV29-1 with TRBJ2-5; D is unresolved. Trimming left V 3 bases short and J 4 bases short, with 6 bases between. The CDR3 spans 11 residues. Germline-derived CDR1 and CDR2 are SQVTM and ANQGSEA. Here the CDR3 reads CSVDFGETQYF. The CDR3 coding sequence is TGCAGCGTTGACTTCGGAGAGACCCAGTACTTC.

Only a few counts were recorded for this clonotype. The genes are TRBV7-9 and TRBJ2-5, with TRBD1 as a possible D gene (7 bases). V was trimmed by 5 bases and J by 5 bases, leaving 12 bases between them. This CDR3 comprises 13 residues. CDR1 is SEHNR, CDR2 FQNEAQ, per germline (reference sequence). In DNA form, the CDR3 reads TGTGCCAGCAGCCTGGAGGGGGCGGAGACCCAGTACTTC. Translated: CASSLEGAETQYF. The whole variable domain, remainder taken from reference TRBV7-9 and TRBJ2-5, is DTGVSQNPRHKITKRGQNVTFRCDPISEHNRLYWYRQTLGQGPEFLTYFQNEAQLEKSRLLSDRFSAERPKGSFSTLEIQRTEQGDSAMYLCASSLEGAETQYFGPGTRLLVL.

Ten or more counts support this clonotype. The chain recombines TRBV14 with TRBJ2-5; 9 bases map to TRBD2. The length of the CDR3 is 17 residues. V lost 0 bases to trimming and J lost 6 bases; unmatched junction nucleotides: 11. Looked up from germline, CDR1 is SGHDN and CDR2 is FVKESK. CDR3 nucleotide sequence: TGTGCCAGCAGCCAAGAAACGTGGGTAGCGGGAGTCCAGACCCAGTACTTC. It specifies CASSQETWVAGVQTQYF.

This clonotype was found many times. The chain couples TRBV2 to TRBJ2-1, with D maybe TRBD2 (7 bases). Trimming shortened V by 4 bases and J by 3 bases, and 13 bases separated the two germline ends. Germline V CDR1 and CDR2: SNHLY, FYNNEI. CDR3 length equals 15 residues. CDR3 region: CASSVDGGRYNEQFF. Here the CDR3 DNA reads TGTGCCAGCAGTGTAGACGGGGGGCGCTACAATGAGCAGTTCTTC.